Given below is one T cell receptor (beta chain) in context. Trimming removed 6 bases from V and 0 bases from J, with 12 bases in between. The CDR3 runs to 14 residues. Germline CDR1 reads SNHLY; CDR2 reads FYNNEI. The sample is drawn from a study of blood T cell repertoires in COVID-19. Looking at the study overall: Sources were T cells, B-cell-depleted T cells, or PBMCs; the material itself was cDNA or gDNA.

Participant-given clinical history determined each cohort assignment. Produced via immunoSEQ multiplex PCR; TCRdb's table is partial and in-frame only. The sample comprises hundreds of thousands of clones, roughly 89% of which are singletons, and approximately 5.7% rests with the top ten. The origin of this receptor is a woman aged 40 to 55 who had recovered from COVID-19. The chain carries TRBV2 and TRBJ2-7; D is possibly TRBD1 (5 bases). Sequencing was performed on PBMCs or T cells enriched from blood (not recorded which). CDR3 amino acids: CASRDKLPSYEQYF. The CDR3 DNA sequence: TGTGCCAGCAGGGACAAGCTCCCCTCCTACGAGCAGTACTTC.